The 4 T cell receptor beta chains reported below all come from one sample, sequenced in a study of T cells in Graves' hyperthyroidism and ophthalmopathy. RNA transcripts gave rise to amplified TCR beta CDR3 regions. Primed by the HTBI set, a first-round RT-PCR was run on the TCR CDR3. Using its own MiXCR run on the multiplex PCR reads, TCRdb lists one record per CDR3 protein. The data contain about 46,000 distinct CDR3 sequences, about 52% of them seen just once; the ten biggest clones take up roughly 32%. The sample taken for sequencing was peripheral blood or thyroid tissue (not recorded which). All receptors derive from a woman in her 50s with Graves' hyperthyroidism.

V is TRBV19 and J is TRBJ2-4; D remains ambiguous. The CDR3 is 14 residues long. CDR1 and CDR2 (germline): LNHDA, SQIVND (reference sequence). Trimming pared 5 bases from V and 1 base from J, leaving 9 bases between. The CDR3 DNA follows: TGTGCCAGTAGTTACGGGCTGGCCAAAAACATTCAGTACTTC. Its protein is CASSYGLAKNIQYF.

The chain couples TRBV12-5 to TRBJ1-1; unclear D gene. This CDR3 contains 14 residues. Trimming pared 1 base from V and 9 bases from J, leaving 15 bases between. CDR1 and CDR2 from the germline V gene are LGHNT and FRNRAP. In nucleotides, the CDR3 is TGTGCTAGTGGTTTGGGACCTGTCCTGGAGCAAGCTTTCTTT. It specifies CASGLGPVLEQAFF.

In this sample, this clonotype turned up many times. This may arise from a read error, as a much more abundant clone is one base away. The V and J genes are TRBV7-9 and TRBJ2-7; tentative D call: TRBD2 (5 bases). Trimming removed 7 bases from V and 4 bases from J, with 11 bases in between. The CDR3 has 12 amino acids. The germline gives CDR1 SEHNR, CDR2 FQNEAQ (reference sequence). Written as DNA, the CDR3 is TGTGCCAGCATCCCAGGACTTTACGAGCAGTACTTC. It yields the protein CASIPGLYEQYF.

The chain recombines TRBV29-1 with TRBJ1-1; a weak D match, TRBD1 (5 bases). The CDR3 contains 13 residues. Germline V gene lookup returns CDR1 SQVTM and CDR2 ANQGSEA. Trimming stripped 4 bases from V and 3 bases from J, with 12 bases between. CDR3 region: CSVARAGDTEAFF. The CDR3 DNA reads as TGCAGCGTTGCCAGGGCTGGGGACACTGAAGCTTTCTTT. Full variable domain (remainder filled in from reference TRBV29-1 and TRBJ1-1): SAVISQKPSRDICQRGTSLTIQCQVDSQVTMMFWYRQQPGQSLTLIATANQGSEATYESGFVIDKFPISRPNLTFSTLTVSNMSPEDSSIYLCSVARAGDTEAFFGQGTRLTVV.